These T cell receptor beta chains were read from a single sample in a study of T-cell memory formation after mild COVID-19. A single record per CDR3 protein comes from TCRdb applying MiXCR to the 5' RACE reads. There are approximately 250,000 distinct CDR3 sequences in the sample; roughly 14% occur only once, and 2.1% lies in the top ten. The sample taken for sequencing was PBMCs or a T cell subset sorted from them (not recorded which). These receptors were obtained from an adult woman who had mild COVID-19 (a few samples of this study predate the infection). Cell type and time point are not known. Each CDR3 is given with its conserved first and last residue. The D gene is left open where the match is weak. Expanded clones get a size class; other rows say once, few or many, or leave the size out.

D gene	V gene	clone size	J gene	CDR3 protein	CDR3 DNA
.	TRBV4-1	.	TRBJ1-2	CASSLLSGEGYTF	TGCGCCAGCAGCCTCCTGTCCGGGGAGGGCTACACCTTC
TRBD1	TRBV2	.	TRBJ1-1	CASSVEGAITEAFF	TGTGCCAGCAGTGTGGAGGGGGCGATTACTGAAGCTTTCTTT
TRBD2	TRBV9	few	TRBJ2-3	CASSKGSGRADTQYF	TGTGCCAGCAGCAAAGGAAGCGGGAGGGCGGATACGCAGTATTTT
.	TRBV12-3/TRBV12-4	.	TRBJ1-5	CASSSRPSPQHF	TGTGCCAGCAGTTCCAGACCTAGCCCCCAGCATTTT
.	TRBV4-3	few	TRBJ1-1	CASSQDKGWDTEAFF	TGCGCCAGCAGCCAAGATAAGGGGTGGGACACTGAAGCTTTCTTT
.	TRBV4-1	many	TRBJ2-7	CASSQGPPIADRGYEQYF	TGCGCCAGCAGCCAAGGTCCCCCGATAGCGGACCGTGGGTACGAGCAGTACTTC
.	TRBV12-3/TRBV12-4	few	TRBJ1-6	CASSLVGGARNSPLHF	TGTGCCAGCAGTTTAGTTGGGGGGGCGCGAAATTCACCCCTCCACTTT
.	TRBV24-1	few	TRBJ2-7	CATSDFGGEQYF	TGTGCCACCAGTGATTTCGGGGGAGAGCAGTACTTC
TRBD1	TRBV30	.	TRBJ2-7	CAWSRGQGKNEQYF	TGTGCCTGGAGTCGCGGACAGGGCAAAAACGAGCAGTACTTC
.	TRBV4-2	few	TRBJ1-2	CASSQRWQGNYGYTF	TGTGCCAGCAGCCAACGTTGGCAGGGCAACTATGGCTACACCTTC
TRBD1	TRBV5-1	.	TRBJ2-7	CASSLGGTGPSEQYF	TGCGCCAGCAGCTTGGGGGGGACAGGGCCGAGCGAGCAGTACTTC
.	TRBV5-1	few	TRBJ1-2	CASSYRGVEDGYTF	TGCGCCAGCAGTTACCGGGGGGTTGAGGATGGCTACACCTTC
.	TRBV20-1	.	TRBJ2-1	CSASPSYNEQFF	TGCAGTGCTAGTCCCTCCTACAATGAGCAGTTCTTC
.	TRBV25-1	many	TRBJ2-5	CASSELSTYQETQYF	TGTGCCAGCAGTGAATTATCGACTTACCAAGAGACCCAGTACTTC
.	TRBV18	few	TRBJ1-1	CASSPVRGGTEAFF	TGTGCCAGCTCACCAGTGAGGGGCGGCACTGAAGCTTTCTTT
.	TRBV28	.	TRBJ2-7	CASSSNRGPVLQQYF	TGTGCCAGCAGTTCGAATCGCGGACCAGTACTCCAACAGTACTTC
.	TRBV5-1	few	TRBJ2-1	CASSLRQGSNNEQFF	TGCGCCAGCAGCTTGAGGCAGGGGAGCAACAATGAGCAGTTCTTC
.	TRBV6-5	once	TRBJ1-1	CASEGVNTEAFF	TGTGCCAGCGAGGGCGTGAACACTGAAGCTTTCTTT
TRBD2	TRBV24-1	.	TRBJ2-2	CATSDPGLAGFTGELFF	TGTGCCACCAGTGATCCGGGACTAGCGGGGTTCACCGGGGAGCTGTTTTTT
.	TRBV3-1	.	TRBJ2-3	CASSQDYGLTDTQYF	TGTGCCAGCAGCCAAGATTACGGACTCACAGATACGCAGTATTTT
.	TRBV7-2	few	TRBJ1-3	CASSSQESGNTIYF	TGTGCCAGCAGCTCACAGGAATCTGGAAACACCATATATTTT
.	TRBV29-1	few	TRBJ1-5	CSVGGTSNQPQHF	TGCAGCGTTGGTGGGACCTCAAATCAGCCCCAGCATTTT
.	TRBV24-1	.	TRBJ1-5	CATSDYPNQPQHF	TGTGCCACCAGTGATTACCCGAATCAGCCCCAGCATTTT
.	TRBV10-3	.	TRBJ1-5	CAISPTGTQPQHF	TGTGCCATCAGCCCTACGGGGACTCAGCCCCAGCATTTT
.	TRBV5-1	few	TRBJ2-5	CASSLGNTAQETQYF	TGCGCCAGCAGCTTGGGGAACACCGCGCAAGAGACCCAGTACTTC